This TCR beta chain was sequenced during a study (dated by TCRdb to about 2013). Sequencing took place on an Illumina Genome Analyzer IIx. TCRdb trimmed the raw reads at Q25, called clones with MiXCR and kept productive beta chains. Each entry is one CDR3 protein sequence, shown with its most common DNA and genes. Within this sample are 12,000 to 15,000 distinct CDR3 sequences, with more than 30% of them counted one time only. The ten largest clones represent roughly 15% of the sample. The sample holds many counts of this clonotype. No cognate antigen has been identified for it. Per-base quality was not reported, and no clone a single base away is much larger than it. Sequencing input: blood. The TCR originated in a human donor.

The DNA sequence reads TGCAGCGTTGAAGGAGGGGTAGGACAAACCGGGGAGCTGTTTTTT. Translation gives CSVEGGVGQTGELFF. The chain links TRBV29-1 with TRBJ2-2, with the D call perhaps TRBD1 or TRBD2, each one matching 5 bases. The CDR3, from cysteine to phenylalanine, totals 15 residues. Just the 45-base CDR3 DNA is kept, in frame starting at base 1. From a lookup of the germline V gene, CDR1 and CDR2 are SQVTM and ANQGSEA. Between the V and J ends, shortened by 1 base and 5 bases respectively, the junction contains 14 bases.